The TCR beta chain described here comes from a study of glioma-infiltrating T cells. Study results and limitations: Tissue-blood divergence was below expectation in non-neoplastic patients, above in gliomas. CDR3 overlap between tissue and blood was very small.

This clonotype was seen ten or more times. Its antigen is still unknown. TCR alpha and beta CDR3 regions were amplified from RNA using iRepertoire nested multiplex PCR. For one-step reverse transcription and amplification, roughly 85-450 ng of tissue mRNA or PBMC total RNA was used. TCRdb reprocessed the multiplex PCR reads via MiXCR and lists one record per CDR3 protein. The table shows around 190,000 distinct CDR3 sequences, with over 30% occurring only once. Sequencing was carried out using glioma tissue, nonneoplastic brain tissue, or PBMCs (not recorded which). The clonotype was recovered from a human donor with low-grade glioma or glioblastoma, undergoing nonglioma brain surgery, or in good health (not recorded which).

The CDR3 loop reads CASSQDYGLTTSYNEQFF. CDR3 nucleotide sequence: TGCGCCAGCAGCCAAGATTACGGTTTGACTACTTCCTACAATGAGCAGTTCTTC. The chain carries TRBV4-3 and TRBJ2-1; a weak D match, TRBD2 (5 bases). The germline V gene encodes CDR1 LGHNA and CDR2 YSLEER. V lost 0 bases and J 1 base, leaving 16 bases between the germline ends. This CDR3 has 18 residues.